A single sample is the source of the 22 T cell receptor beta chains below, sequenced in a study of cytomegalovirus exposure and HLA in healthy donors. Here immunoSEQ multiplex PCR was the method, and the copy in TCRdb shows in-frame clones only, minus some. Among more than 150,000 clones listed, approximately 83% were seen once. Sequenced: PBMCs. The receptors shown here come from a woman aged 18-30 years in good health and CMV-seropositive.

Comments on this clone: Within the sample, other DNA sequences also encode this same CDR3. The chain carries TRBV27 and TRBJ1-4; 8 nucleotides agree with TRBD1. The CDR3 is 15 amino acids. CDR1 is MNHEY, CDR2 SMNVEV, per germline (reference sequence). Trimming removed 2 bases from V and 8 bases from J; junction bases left unmatched: 7. The CDR3 is CASSLGTGGNEKLFF. CDR3 nucleotide sequence: TGTGCCAGCAGTTTAGGAACAGGGGGAAACGAAAAACTGTTTTTT.

This chain uses TRBV5-8 with TRBJ2-7; 7 nucleotides agree with TRBD1. With 0 bases clipped from V and 2 bases from J, the junction kept 5 bases outside the gene matches. The CDR3 runs to 15 residues. The germline gives CDR1 SGHTS, CDR2 YDEGEE. In DNA form, the CDR3 reads TGTGCCAGCAGCTTGGGACAGGGCAGTACCTACGAGCAGTACTTC. As protein: CASSLGQGSTYEQYF.

This sequence joins TRBV11-3 and TRBJ2-7, with a possible D match to TRBD2 (5 bases). The V end lost 2 bases, the J end lost 3 bases, and 8 bases lay between the germline ends. Germline V gives CDR1 SGHNT, CDR2 YENEEA. The CDR3 loop spans 13 amino acids. The CDR3 DNA is TGTGCCAGCAGCTTAAGGGAGCACTACGAGCAGTACTTC. Amino acid sequence: CASSLREHYEQYF.

J is TRBJ2-1 and V is TRBV9, with 8 bases fitting TRBD1. Germline values: CDR1 SGDLS, CDR2 YYNGEE. The CDR3 is made up of 14 amino acids. Germline trimming cut 0 bases from V and 7 bases from J; bases unmatched to any gene: 3. CDR3 loop: CASSVATGGNEQFF. The CDR3 DNA reads as TGTGCCAGCAGCGTAGCCACAGGGGGTAATGAGCAGTTCTTC.

The table lists this clone with a count of one. The chain has TRBV7-9 and TRBJ2-7; perhaps TRBD1 as D (6 bases). V dropped 5 bases and J dropped 3 bases, with 17 bases sitting between them. From germline, CDR1 is SEHNR and CDR2 FQNEAQ (reference sequence). The CDR3 spans 15 residues. In DNA form, the CDR3 reads TGTGCCAGCAGCCCCACGAGTGGGGGCTTCTACGAGCAGTACTTC. Its translation: CASSPTSGGFYEQYF.

V usage is TRBV4-3 and J usage is TRBJ1-6; 10 bases align to TRBD1. V gave up 4 bases and J gave up 0 bases; unmatched junction bases: 12. This CDR3 comprises 20 residues. Germline CDR1 reads LGHNA; CDR2 reads YSLEER. CDR3 coding DNA: TGCGCCAGCAGCCGAGAAATGAGACAGGGGGCAAACTCCTATAATTCACCCCTCCACTTT. It yields the protein CASSREMRQGANSYNSPLHF.

The chain recombines TRBV6-5 with TRBJ2-5, with 7 bases aligning to TRBD2. Germline-derived CDR1 and CDR2 are MNHEY and SVGAGI. The CDR3 loop spans 15 amino acids. V was clipped by 0 bases and J by 1 base; unmatched bases: 2. CDR3: CASSYSAGVQETQYF. In DNA form, the CDR3 reads TGTGCCAGCAGTTACTCTGCGGGGGTCCAAGAGACCCAGTACTTC.

The J gene is TRBJ2-7, the V gene TRBV21-1; the table's D gene call, TRBD2, was not cross checked with the DNA. TRBV21-1 is labeled a pseudogene. The CDR3 has 16 amino acids. The chain's CDR3 is CASSKAGRKLTYEQYF. The DNA of the CDR3 is TGTGCCAGCAGCAAAGCAGGTCGGAAACTAACCTACGAGCAGTACTTC.

CDR3: CASSVGGLELDEQFF. The DNA of the CDR3 is TGTGCCAGCAGCGTAGGAGGACTAGAGCTCGATGAGCAGTTCTTC. The chain combines TRBV9 with TRBJ2-1, with 7 bases matching TRBD2. The CDR3 totals 15 residues. Per germline, CDR1 SGDLS and CDR2 YYNGEE. Losses at the gene ends were 0 bases for V and 8 bases for J; bases not matched to a gene: 8. The full variable domain, with the rest looked up from reference TRBV9 and TRBJ2-1, is DSGVTQTPKHLITATGQRVTLRCSPRSGDLSVYWYQQSLDQGLQFLIQYYNGEERAKGNILERFSAQQFPDLHSELNLSSLELGDSALYFCASSVGGLELDEQFFGPGTRLTVL.

The chain uses TRBV10-3 and TRBJ1-4; 10 bases align to TRBD1. CDR1 ENHRY and CDR2 SYGVKD come from the germline V gene. V lost 6 bases and J lost 7; bases outside the gene matches: 5. The CDR3 runs 14 residues. The CDR3, as DNA: TGTGCCATCAGAGCGGGACAGGGGAGTGAAAAACTGTTTTTT. Translated: CAIRAGQGSEKLFF.

V usage is TRBV14 and J usage is TRBJ2-3; 7 bases are a match to TRBD1. Looked up from germline, CDR1 is SGHDN and CDR2 is FVKESK. The CDR3 contains 15 residues. Trimming cost V 3 bases and J 6 bases; bases outside gene matches: 9. The DNA of the CDR3 is TGTGCCAGCAGCCAGACACAGGGGAAAGGGGATACGCAGTATTTT. Its protein product is CASSQTQGKGDTQYF.

This clone was seen a single time. The J gene is TRBJ2-3, the V gene TRBV4-1; the match to TRBD2 covers 9 bases. CDR1 is MGHRA, CDR2 YSYEKL, per germline. CDR3 length: 16 amino acids. With 3 bases clipped from V and 1 base from J, the junction kept 5 bases outside the gene matches. The CDR3 reads CASSQPERGGTDTQYF. CDR3 bases: TGCGCCAGCAGCCAGCCAGAGCGGGGGGGCACAGATACGCAGTATTTT.

The rearrangement links TRBV5-6 to TRBJ2-1, with 7 bases that match TRBD1. Germline V gene sequence: CDR1 SGHDT, CDR2 YYEEEE. The CDR3 spans 13 residues. The J segment lost 11 bases and the V segment lost 0 bases, leaving 5 bases of the junction unmatched. CDR3 nucleotides: TGTGCCAGCAGCTTGGATCGGACAGGACAGCAGTTCTTC. This translates into CASSLDRTGQQFF.

This rearrangement joins TRBV7-2 to TRBJ2-3; D gene unclear. V was pared by 2 bases and J by 2 bases, with 5 bases between. The CDR3 is 13 amino acids. Germline lookup yields CDR1 SGHTA and CDR2 FQGNSA. Here the CDR3 DNA reads TGTGCCAGCAGCTTACGCGACACAGATACGCAGTATTTT. This sequence encodes CASSLRDTDTQYF.

This clone was observed a few times. CDR3 amino acids: CASSSTGGSHSPLHF. The DNA of the CDR3 is TGTGCCAGCAGCTCGACAGGGGGTTCACATTCACCCCTCCACTTT. The chain has TRBV7-9 and TRBJ1-6; 9 positions match TRBD1. The V and J ends lost 4 bases and 8 bases, in that order; junction bases with no gene match: 6. CDR3 length equals 15 residues. In germline, CDR1 is SEHNR, CDR2 FQNEAQ (reference sequence).

The chain has TRBV18 and TRBJ2-6; 8 bases are shared with TRBD1. Germline loops: CDR1 KGHSH, CDR2 LQKENI. The CDR3 totals 15 residues. V was pared by 5 bases and J by 2 bases, with 2 bases of the junction left unmatched. This CDR3 reads CASSTTGAGANVLTF. The DNA of the CDR3 is TGTGCCAGCTCAACGACAGGGGCTGGGGCCAACGTCCTGACTTTC.

The chain is built from TRBV4-2 and TRBJ1-4; maybe TRBD1 (6 bases). Germline loops: CDR1 LGHNA, CDR2 YNFKEQ. V was clipped by 1 base and J by 4 bases, with 13 bases between them. This CDR3 contains 16 residues. CDR3 nucleotides: TGTGCCAGCAGCCAAGCTCGGAGGGGGGGTAATGAAAAACTGTTTTTT. As protein: CASSQARRGGNEKLFF.

This clone has a single count. J is TRBJ2-3 and V is TRBV6-5; 8 bases are shared with TRBD2. Trimming cost V 4 bases and J 2 bases; bases outside gene matches: 8. Germline V gene data show CDR1 as MNHEY and CDR2 as SVGAGI. The CDR3 contains 16 residues. DNA of the CDR3: TGTGCCAGCAGTTCTCTAGGCGGGGGGACCACAGATACGCAGTATTTT. This encodes CASSSLGGGTTDTQYF.

The chain is built from TRBV6-5 and TRBJ2-5, with D possibly being TRBD1 (6 bases). With 4 bases removed from V and 2 bases from J, the gap between germline ends came to 8 bases. Germline CDR1 MNHEY, CDR2 SVGAGI. CDR3 length equals 13 residues. The CDR3: CASSFGQQETQYF. The CDR3 DNA reads as TGTGCCAGCAGTTTTGGACAGCAAGAGACCCAGTACTTC.

The V and J genes are TRBV2 and TRBJ2-1; TRBD2 matches at 9 bases. V shed 2 bases and J 9 bases; nucleotides not matched to a gene: 8. Looked up from germline, CDR1 is SNHLY and CDR2 is FYNNEI. This CDR3 contains 15 residues. The CDR3 loop reads CASSEHLAGWGEQFF. The CDR3 DNA reads as TGTGCCAGCAGTGAACATCTAGCGGGGTGGGGTGAGCAGTTCTTC.

Note on this clone: This same CDR3 is encoded by further DNA sequences in the sample. This CDR3 reads CASSQGQGAGNTIYF. CDR3 nucleotide sequence: TGCGCCAGCAGCCAAGGGCAGGGGGCGGGTAACACCATATATTTT. The rearrangement uses TRBV4-1 and TRBJ1-3, with 8 bases fitting TRBD1. CDR1 MGHRA and CDR2 YSYEKL come from the germline V gene. The V gene end was trimmed by 1 base and the J gene end by 7 bases; junction bases not matched to a gene: 6. The CDR3 is 15 residues long.

V and J are TRBV13 and TRBJ1-1; possible D gene TRBD1, 6 bases. The germline CDR1 and CDR2 sequences are PRHDT and FYEKMQ (reference sequence). V lost 5 bases and J 3 bases, leaving 13 bases between the germline ends. The CDR3 consists of 14 residues. CDR3 protein: CASSTTGTYTEAFF. The CDR3 nucleotides read TGTGCCAGCAGCACTACAGGGACATACACTGAAGCTTTCTTT.